This T cell receptor beta chain came from a study of blood T cell repertoires in COVID-19. Study details: Samples of COVID-19 (acute and convalescent) were obtained from the United States, Italy and Spain. From T cells, B-cell-depleted T cells, or PBMCs came the material, which was cDNA or gDNA.

The authors' processing: The assay estimated nucleated cells by amplifying reference gene primers. Produced via immunoSEQ multiplex PCR; TCRdb's table is partial and in-frame only. Clone size and V and J calls were adopted from that table, with D and trimming inferred from the DNA. The data contain about 190,000 clones, roughly 81% of them singletons. Material for sequencing was peripheral blood. The origin of this receptor is a woman in her 70s with active or convalescent COVID-19.

In DNA, the CDR3 is TGTGCCAGTAGTATAGGCAGCGGGTATCCCTACGAGCAGTACTTC. Translation: CASSIGSGYPYEQYF. This chain uses TRBV19 with TRBJ2-7; D perhaps matches TRBD2 (6 bases). Germline assignment: CDR1 LNHDA and CDR2 SQIVND (reference sequence). The CDR3 length is 15 residues. V was cut by 1 base and J by 2 bases, with 12 bases left in between.